This T cell receptor (beta chain) was captured in a study of CD4+ T cells in melanoma. A remark on this clone: Its antigen is as yet unknown.

The method was immunoSEQ multiplex PCR; TCRdb's version includes in-frame clones alone and lacks a portion of them. The repertoire holds about 11,000 clones, with less than 75% as singletons. General study points: A reported correlation linked neoantigen-specific CD4+ T cells to CD8+, macrophage and B cell function. Neoantigen-specific CD4+ T cells in melanoma reportedly had diverse differentiation states.

The V gene's germline CDR1 is MNHEY and CDR2 SMNVEV (reference sequence). This CDR3 contains 15 residues. Trimming pared 6 bases from V and 3 bases from J, leaving 17 bases between. This clonotype originated in a human donor with melanoma. The chain employs TRBV27 and TRBJ1-1; tentative D call: TRBD1 (5 bases). Material: cells from a culture (not recorded whether cultured in vitro). The CDR3 DNA reads as TGTGCCAGCAGACAGGTCCGCTTGAAGGACACTGAAGCTTTCTTT. The encoded protein is CASRQVRLKDTEAFF.